Sequencing of this T cell receptor beta chain was carried out in a study of long-term antiretroviral therapy in people with HIV. From germline, CDR1 is SQVTM and CDR2 ANQGSEA. The CDR3 totals 14 residues. V dropped 4 bases and J dropped 3; count of bases not matched to a gene: 5. Researchers report immunoSEQ v3.0 was run at survey level. TCRdb's table, derived via immunoSEQ multiplex PCR, lists solely in-frame clones and lacks some. The sample has tens of thousands of clones; approximately 80% are singletons. The source material was unsorted PBMCs, sampled 0.3 years after starting antiretroviral therapy. J is TRBJ2-7 and V is TRBV29-1, with 11 bases identical to TRBD1. The source is a young man with HIV. The CDR3 spells CSVATGQGDYEQYF. DNA of the CDR3: TGCAGCGTTGCCACGGGACAGGGGGACTACGAGCAGTACTTC.